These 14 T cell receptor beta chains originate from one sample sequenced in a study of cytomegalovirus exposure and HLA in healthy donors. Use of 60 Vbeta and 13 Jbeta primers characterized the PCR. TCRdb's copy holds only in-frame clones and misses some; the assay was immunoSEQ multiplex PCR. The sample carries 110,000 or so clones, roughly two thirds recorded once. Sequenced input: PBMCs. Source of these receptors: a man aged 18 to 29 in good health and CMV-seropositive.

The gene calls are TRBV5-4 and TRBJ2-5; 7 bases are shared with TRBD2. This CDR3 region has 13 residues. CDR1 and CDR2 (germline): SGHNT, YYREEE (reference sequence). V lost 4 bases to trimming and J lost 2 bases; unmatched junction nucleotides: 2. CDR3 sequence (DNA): TGTGCCAGCAGCGGGGACTATCAAGAGACCCAGTACTTC. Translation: CASSGDYQETQYF. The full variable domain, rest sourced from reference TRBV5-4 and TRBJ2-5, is ETGVTQSPTHLIKTRGQQVTLRCSSQSGHNTVSWYQQALGQGPQFIFQYYREEENGRGNFPPRFSGLQFPNYSSELNVNALELDDSALYLCASSGDYQETQYFGPGTRLLVL.

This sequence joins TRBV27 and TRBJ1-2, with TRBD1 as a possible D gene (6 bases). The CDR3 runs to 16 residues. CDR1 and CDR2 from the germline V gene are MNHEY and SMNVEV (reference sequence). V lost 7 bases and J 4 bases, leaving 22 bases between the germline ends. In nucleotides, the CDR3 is TGTGCCAGCACCGGAATACAGGGACGTAGGGGCTATGGCTACACCTTC. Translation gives CASTGIQGRRGYGYTF.

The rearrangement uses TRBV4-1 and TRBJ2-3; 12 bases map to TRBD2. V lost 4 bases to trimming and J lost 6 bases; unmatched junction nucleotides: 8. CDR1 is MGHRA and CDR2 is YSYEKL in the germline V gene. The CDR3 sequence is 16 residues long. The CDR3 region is CASSRITSGGLDTQYF. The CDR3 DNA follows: TGCGCCAGCAGCCGGATTACTAGCGGGGGGTTGGATACGCAGTATTTT.

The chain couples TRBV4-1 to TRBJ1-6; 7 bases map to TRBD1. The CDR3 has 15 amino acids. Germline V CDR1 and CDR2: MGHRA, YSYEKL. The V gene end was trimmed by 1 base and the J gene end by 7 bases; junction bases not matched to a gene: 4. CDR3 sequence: CASSQGGTANSPLHF. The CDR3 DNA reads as TGCGCCAGCAGCCAAGGAGGGACAGCGAATTCACCCCTCCACTTT.

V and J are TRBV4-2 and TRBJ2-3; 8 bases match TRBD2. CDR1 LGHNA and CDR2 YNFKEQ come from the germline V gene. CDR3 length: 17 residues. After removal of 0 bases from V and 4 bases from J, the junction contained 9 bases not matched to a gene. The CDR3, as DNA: TGTGCCAGCAGCCAAGATTTCCCAGCGGGGGCGGCAGATACGCAGTATTTT. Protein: CASSQDFPAGAADTQYF.

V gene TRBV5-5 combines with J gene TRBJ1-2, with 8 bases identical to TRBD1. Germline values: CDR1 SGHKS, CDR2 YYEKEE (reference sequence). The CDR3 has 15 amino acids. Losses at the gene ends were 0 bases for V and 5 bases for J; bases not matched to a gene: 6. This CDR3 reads CASSLEGQGGYGYTF. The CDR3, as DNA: TGTGCCAGCAGCTTGGAAGGACAGGGAGGATATGGCTACACCTTC.

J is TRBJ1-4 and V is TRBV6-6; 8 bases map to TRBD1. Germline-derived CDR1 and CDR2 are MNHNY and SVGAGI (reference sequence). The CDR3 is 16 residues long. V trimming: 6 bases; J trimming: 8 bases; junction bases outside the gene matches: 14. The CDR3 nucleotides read TGTGCCAGCAGAAGGGTGTCGCGACAGGGGCAAGAAAAACTGTTTTTT. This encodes CASRRVSRQGQEKLFF.

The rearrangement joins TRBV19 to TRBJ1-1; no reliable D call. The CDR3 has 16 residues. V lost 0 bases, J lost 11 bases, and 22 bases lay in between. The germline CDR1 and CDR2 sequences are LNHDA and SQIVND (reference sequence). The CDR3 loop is CASSIDQLGRARWAFF. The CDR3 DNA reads TGTGCCAGTAGTATAGATCAGCTCGGGAGGGCCCGCTGGGCTTTCTTT.

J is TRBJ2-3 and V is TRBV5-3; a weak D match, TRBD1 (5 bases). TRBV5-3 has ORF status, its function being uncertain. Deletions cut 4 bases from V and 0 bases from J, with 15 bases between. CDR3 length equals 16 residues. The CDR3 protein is CARSRPSGCSTDTQYF. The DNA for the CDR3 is TGTGCCAGAAGCCGACCTTCAGGGTGTAGCACAGATACGCAGTATTTT.

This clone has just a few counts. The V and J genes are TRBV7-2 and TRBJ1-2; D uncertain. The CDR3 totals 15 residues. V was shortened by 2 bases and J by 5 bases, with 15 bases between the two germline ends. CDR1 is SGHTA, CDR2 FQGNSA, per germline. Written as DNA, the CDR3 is TGTGCCAGCAGCTTACTCTCCGGGAAAGGTTATGGCTACACCTTC. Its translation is CASSLLSGKGYGYTF.

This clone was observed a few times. CDR3 residues: CASSLQLAEGEQYF. CDR3 nucleotide sequence: TGTGCCAGCAGCTTACAACTAGCGGAGGGCGAGCAGTACTTC. The rearrangement joins TRBV7-9 to TRBJ2-7; 8 nucleotides match TRBD2. The germline gives CDR1 SEHNR, CDR2 FQNEAQ (reference sequence). The length of the CDR3 is 14 residues. With V trimmed by 2 bases and J by 6 bases, 6 bases remained unmatched.

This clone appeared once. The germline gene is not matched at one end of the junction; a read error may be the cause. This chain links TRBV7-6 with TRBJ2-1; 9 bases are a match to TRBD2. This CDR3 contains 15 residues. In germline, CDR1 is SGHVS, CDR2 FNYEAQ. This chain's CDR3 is CASYGGKAGGRDGVF. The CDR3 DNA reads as TGTGCCAGCTACGGGGGGAAAGCGGGGGGCCGCGATGGGGTCTTC.

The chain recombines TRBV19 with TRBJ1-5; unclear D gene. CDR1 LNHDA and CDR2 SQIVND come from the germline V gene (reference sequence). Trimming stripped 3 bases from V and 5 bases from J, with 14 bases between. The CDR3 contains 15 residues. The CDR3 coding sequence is TGTGCCAGTAGTATGAGGCGGAGCCCTGATCAGCCCCAGCATTTT. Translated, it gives CASSMRRSPDQPQHF.

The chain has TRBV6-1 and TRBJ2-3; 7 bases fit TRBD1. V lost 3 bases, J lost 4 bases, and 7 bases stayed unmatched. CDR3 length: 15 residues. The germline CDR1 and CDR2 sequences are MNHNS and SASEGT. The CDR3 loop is CASSDVRGLADTQYF. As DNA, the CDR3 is TGTGCCAGCAGTGATGTAAGGGGGCTGGCAGATACGCAGTATTTT.